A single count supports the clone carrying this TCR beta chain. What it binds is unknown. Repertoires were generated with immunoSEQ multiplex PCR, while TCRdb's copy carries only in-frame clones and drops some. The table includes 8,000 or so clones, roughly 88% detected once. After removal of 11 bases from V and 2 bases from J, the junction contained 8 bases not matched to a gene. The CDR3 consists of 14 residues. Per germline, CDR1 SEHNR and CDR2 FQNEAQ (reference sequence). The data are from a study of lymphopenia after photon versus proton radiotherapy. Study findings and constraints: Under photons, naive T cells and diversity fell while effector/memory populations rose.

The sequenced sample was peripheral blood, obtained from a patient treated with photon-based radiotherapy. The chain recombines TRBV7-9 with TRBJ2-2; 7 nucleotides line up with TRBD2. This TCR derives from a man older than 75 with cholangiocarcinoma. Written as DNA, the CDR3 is TGTGCCGCCAAACGGGGGGTAAACACCGGGGAGCTGTTTTTT. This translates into CAAKRGVNTGELFF.